This T cell receptor beta chain was found in a study of OX40 agonist ivuxolimab in advanced cancers. CDR3 length equals 13 residues. Between the trimmed V and J ends, which lost 6 bases and 4 bases, there was a span of 12 bases. CDR1 and CDR2 from the germline V gene are MNHNS and SASEGT. Clones were read by immunoSEQ multiplex PCR, and TCRdb kept only the in-frame ones, dropping some. This table holds fewer than 100,000 clones, 87% found once. To note about this clone: Its antigen is undetermined.

General study points: More expanded clones were seen, on average, in CD8+ T cells than in CD4+. What antigens the expanded peripheral T cells recognized was never established.

The TCR was taken from an adult with an advanced solid tumor such as melanoma, head and neck, liver or kidney cancer. The chain carries TRBV6-1 and TRBJ1-2, with D possibly matching TRBD1 (5 bases). The material sequenced was CD4+ or CD8+ T cells sorted from blood, taken in a trial of the OX40 agonist ivuxolimab. The CDR3 DNA sequence: TGTGCCAGCAGACGTCAGGGACTCTATGGCTACACCTTC. It is translated as CASRRQGLYGYTF.